This T cell receptor beta chain is drawn from a study of T-cell reconstitution after alpha-beta-depleted transplantation in children. The germline V gene has CDR1 SGHVS and CDR2 FQNEAQ. Trimming at V came to 6 bases and at J to 2 bases, leaving 6 bases not matched to a gene. There are 15 residues in the CDR3. The TCRbeta library incorporated unique molecular identifiers. One entry per CDR3 protein results from TCRdb running MiXCR on the PCR reads. This table holds 700,000 or so distinct CDR3 sequences, about an eighth found once. The TCR sequence derives from a girl under 10 years old with congenital amegakaryocytic thrombocytopenia, due to receive a stem cell transplant. The material was PBMCs, obtained before TCRalphabeta/CD19-depleted stem cell transplant. The genes are TRBV7-8 and TRBJ2-5, with 10 nucleotides matching TRBD1. This chain's CDR3 is CASRRTGQGQETQYF. CDR3 nucleotide sequence: TGTGCCAGCAGACGGACGGGACAGGGGCAAGAGACCCAGTACTTC.